One T cell receptor (beta chain) is described in this entry. The data originate from a study of blood T cell repertoires in COVID-19. Only in-frame clones appear in the TCRdb table, and some are missing; sequencing was by immunoSEQ multiplex PCR. The sample has 130,000 to 150,000 clones; around 83% are singletons. Germline assignment: CDR1 SEHNR and CDR2 FQNEAQ (reference sequence). The CDR3 contains 18 residues. The V gene lost 5 bases and the J gene lost 4 bases, with 24 bases spanning the gap. The rearrangement links TRBV7-9 to TRBJ1-3, with D possibly TRBD1 on 5 matching bases. This sequence originates from a human donor with acute or convalescent COVID-19. The donor label of this sample is uncertain. The sample was peripheral blood. The CDR3 DNA reads as TGTGCCAGCAGCCATAGGCCCGATTCGACAGACGTAGGAAACACCATATATTTT. It is translated as CASSHRPDSTDVGNTIYF.